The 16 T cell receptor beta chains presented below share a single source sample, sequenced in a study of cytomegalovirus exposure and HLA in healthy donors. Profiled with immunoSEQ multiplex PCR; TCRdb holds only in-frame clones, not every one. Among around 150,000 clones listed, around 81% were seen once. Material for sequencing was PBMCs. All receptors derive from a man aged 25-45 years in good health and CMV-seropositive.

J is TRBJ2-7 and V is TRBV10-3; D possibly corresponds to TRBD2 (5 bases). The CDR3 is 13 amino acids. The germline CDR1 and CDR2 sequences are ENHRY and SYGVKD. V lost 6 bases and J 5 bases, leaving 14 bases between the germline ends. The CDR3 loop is CAISTEEGDEQYF. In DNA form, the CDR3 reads TGTGCCATCAGCACGGAAGAGGGCGACGAGCAGTACTTC.

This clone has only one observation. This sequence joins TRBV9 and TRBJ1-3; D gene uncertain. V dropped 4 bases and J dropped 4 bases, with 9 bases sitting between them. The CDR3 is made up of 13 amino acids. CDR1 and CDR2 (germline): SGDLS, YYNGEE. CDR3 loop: CASSPRSGNTIYF. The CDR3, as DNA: TGTGCCAGCAGCCCCCGAAGCGGAAACACCATATATTTT. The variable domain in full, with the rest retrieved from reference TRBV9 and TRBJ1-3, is DSGVTQTPKHLITATGQRVTLRCSPRSGDLSVYWYQQSLDQGLQFLIQYYNGEERAKGNILERFSAQQFPDLHSELNLSSLELGDSALYFCASSPRSGNTIYFGEGSWLTVV.

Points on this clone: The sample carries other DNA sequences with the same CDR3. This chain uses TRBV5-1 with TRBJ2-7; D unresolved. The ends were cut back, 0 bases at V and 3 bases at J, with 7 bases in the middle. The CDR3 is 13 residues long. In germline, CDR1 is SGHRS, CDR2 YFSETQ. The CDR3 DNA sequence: TGCGCCAGCAGCTTGGGCACCGGCTACGAGCAGTACTTC. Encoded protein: CASSLGTGYEQYF.

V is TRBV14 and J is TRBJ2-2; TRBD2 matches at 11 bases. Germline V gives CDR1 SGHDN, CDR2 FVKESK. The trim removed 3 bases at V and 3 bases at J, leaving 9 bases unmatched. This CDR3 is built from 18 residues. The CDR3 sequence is CASSQPLTSGAHTGELFF. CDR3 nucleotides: TGTGCCAGCAGCCAGCCCCTGACTAGCGGGGCGCACACCGGGGAGCTGTTTTTT.

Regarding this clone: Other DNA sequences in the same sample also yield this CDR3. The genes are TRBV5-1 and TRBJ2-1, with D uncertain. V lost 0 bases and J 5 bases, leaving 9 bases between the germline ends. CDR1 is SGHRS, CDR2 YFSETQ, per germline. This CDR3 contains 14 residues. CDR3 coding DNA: TGCGCCAGCAGCTTGGGTCAGGTAGACAATGAGCAGTTCTTC. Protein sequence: CASSLGQVDNEQFF.

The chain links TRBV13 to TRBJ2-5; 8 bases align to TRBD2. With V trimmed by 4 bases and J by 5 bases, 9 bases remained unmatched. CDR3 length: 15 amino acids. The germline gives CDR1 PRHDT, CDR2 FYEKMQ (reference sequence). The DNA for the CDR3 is TGTGCCAGCAGCTCGGGAAGCGGGGGAGGGGAGACCCAGTACTTC. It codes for CASSSGSGGGETQYF.

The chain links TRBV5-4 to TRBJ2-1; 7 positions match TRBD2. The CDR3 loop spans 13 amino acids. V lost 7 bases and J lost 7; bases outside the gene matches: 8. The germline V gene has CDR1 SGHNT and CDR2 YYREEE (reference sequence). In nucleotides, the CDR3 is TGTGCCAGCTCACTAGCGTCACGTAATGAGCAGTTCTTC. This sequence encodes CASSLASRNEQFF.

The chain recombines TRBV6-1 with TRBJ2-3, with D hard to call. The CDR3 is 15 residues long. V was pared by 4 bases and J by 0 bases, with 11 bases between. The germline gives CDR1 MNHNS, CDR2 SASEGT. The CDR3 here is CASSGARTSTDTQYF. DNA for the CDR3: TGTGCCAGCAGTGGCGCACGAACTAGCACAGATACGCAGTATTTT.

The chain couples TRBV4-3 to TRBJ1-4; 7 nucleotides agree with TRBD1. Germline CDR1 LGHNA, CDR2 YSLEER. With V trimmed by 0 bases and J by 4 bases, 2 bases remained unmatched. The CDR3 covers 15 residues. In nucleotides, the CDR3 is TGCGCCAGCAGCCAAGAAGGACAGGTTAATGAAAAACTGTTTTTT. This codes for CASSQEGQVNEKLFF.

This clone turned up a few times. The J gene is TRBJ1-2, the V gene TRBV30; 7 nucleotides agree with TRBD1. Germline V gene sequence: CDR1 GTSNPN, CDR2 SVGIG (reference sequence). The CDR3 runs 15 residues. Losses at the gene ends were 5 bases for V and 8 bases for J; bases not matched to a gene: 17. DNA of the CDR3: TGTGCCTGGCGACAACGGACAGGATGGGTATGGGGCTACACCTTC. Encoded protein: CAWRQRTGWVWGYTF.

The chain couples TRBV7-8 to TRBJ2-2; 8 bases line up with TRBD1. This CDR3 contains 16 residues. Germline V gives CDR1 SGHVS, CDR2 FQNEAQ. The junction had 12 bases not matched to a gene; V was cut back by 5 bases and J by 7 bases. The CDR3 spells CASSGGQGAGFGELFF. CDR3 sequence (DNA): TGTGCCAGCAGCGGGGGTCAGGGGGCGGGTTTCGGGGAGCTGTTTTTT. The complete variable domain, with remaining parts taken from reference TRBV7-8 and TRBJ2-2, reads GAGVSQSPRYKVAKRGQDVALRCDPISGHVSLFWYQQALGQGPEFLTYFQNEAQLDKSGLPSDRFFAERPEGSVSTLKIQRTQQEDSAVYLCASSGGQGAGFGELFFGEGSRLTVL.

CDR3 bases: TGTGCCAGCAGCCCAGGGACTAGCGGGGGCTACGAGCAGTACTTC. It codes for CASSPGTSGGYEQYF. The V gene is TRBV11-3, the J gene TRBJ2-7; 14 nucleotides line up with TRBD2. V dropped 5 bases and J dropped 3; count of bases not matched to a gene: 3. The germline V gene has CDR1 SGHNT and CDR2 YENEEA. This CDR3 spans 15 amino acids. Complete variable domain (other parts from reference TRBV11-3 and TRBJ2-7): EAGVVQSPRYKIIEKKQPVAFWCNPISGHNTLYWYLQNLGQGPELLIRYENEEAVDDSQLPKDRFSAERLKGVDSTLKIQPAELGDSAVYLCASSPGTSGGYEQYFGPGTRLTVT.

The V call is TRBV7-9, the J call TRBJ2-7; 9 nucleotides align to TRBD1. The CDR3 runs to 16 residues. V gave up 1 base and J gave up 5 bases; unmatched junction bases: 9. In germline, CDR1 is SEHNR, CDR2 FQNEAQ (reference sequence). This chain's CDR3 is CASSLVNRGRYDEQYF. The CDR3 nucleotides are TGTGCCAGCAGCTTAGTCAACAGGGGGCGATATGACGAGCAGTACTTC.

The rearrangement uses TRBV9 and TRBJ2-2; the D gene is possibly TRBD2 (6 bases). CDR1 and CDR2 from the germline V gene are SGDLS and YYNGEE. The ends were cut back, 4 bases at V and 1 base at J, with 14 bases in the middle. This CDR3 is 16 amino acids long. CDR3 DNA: TGTGCCAGCAGCTCCCCCTGGGGGGAGAACACCGGGGAGCTGTTTTTT. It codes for CASSSPWGENTGELFF.

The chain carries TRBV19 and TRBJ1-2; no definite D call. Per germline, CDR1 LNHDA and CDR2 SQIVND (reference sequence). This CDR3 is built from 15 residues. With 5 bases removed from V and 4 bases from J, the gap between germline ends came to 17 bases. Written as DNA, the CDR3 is TGTGCCAGTAGTCCTCTTGAAAGCCGCCTCTATGGCTACACCTTC. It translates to CASSPLESRLYGYTF.

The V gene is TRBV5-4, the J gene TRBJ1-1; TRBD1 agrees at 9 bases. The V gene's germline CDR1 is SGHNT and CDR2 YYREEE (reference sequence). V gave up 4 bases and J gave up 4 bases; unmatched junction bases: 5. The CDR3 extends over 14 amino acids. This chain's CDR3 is CASSQGQGGTEAFF. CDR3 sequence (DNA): TGTGCCAGCAGCCAGGGACAGGGCGGCACTGAAGCTTTCTTT.